The sequence of this TCR beta chain was determined in a study of siplizumab effects on memory and regulatory T cells. This CDR3 has 15 amino acids. V lost 6 bases and J 0 bases, leaving 12 bases between the germline ends. Germline values: CDR1 SNHLY, CDR2 FYNNEI. The repertoire was sequenced with immunoSEQ multiplex PCR; TCRdb's copy has only in-frame clones and lacks some. In the table there are approximately 120,000 clones, approximately 92% of which are singletons. Sequencing was done on a sample of non-Treg CD4+ T cells sorted from blood. This TCR was sampled from a human donor in good health. V is TRBV2 and J is TRBJ1-5, with D perhaps TRBD1 (5 bases). The CDR3 DNA follows: TGTGCCAGCAGCGACAGTGGATTTAGCAATCAGCCCCAGCATTTT. This gives the protein CASSDSGFSNQPQHF.